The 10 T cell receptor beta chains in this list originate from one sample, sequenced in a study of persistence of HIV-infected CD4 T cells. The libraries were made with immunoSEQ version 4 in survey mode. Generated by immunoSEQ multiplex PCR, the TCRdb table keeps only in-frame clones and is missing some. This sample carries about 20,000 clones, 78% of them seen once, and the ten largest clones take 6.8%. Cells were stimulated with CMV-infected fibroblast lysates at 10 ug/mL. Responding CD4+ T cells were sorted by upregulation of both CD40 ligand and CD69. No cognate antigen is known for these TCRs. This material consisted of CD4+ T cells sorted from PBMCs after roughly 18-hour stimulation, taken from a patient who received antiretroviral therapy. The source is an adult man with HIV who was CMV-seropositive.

The CDR3, as DNA: TGTGCCAGCTCACCGAAAGGGAACACTGAAGCTTTCTTT. Encoded protein: CASSPKGNTEAFF. J is TRBJ1-1 and V is TRBV18; no clear D. Trimming removed 3 bases at V and 1 base at J, with 6 bases between. The CDR3 is 13 residues long. Germline CDR1 and CDR2: KGHSH and LQKENI.

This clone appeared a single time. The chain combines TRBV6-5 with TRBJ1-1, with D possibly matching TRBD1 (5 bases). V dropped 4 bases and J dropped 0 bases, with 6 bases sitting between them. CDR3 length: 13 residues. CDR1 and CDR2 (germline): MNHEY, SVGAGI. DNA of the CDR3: TGTGCCAGCAGTTCAGGGATGAACACTGAAGCTTTCTTT. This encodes CASSSGMNTEAFF.

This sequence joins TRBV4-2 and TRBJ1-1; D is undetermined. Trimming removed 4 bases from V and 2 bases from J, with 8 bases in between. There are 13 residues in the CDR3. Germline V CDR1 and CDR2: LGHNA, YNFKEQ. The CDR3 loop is CASSRDSNTEAFF. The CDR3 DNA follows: TGTGCCAGCAGCCGTGACTCTAACACTGAAGCTTTCTTT.

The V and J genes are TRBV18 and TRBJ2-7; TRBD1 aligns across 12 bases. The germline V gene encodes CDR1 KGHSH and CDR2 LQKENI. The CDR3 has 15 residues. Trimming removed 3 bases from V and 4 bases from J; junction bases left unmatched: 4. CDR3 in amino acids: CASSPGTGGNYEQYF. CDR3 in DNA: TGTGCCAGCTCACCGGGGACAGGGGGCAATTACGAGCAGTACTTC.

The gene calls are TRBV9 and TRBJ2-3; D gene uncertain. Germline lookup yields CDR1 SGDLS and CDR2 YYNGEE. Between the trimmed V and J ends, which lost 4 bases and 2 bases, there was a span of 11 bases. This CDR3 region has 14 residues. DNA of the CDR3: TGTGCCAGCAGCCCCCGCCGGCTCACAGATACGCAGTATTTT. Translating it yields CASSPRRLTDTQYF. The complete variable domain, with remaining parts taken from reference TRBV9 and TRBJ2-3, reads DSGVTQTPKHLITATGQRVTLRCSPRSGDLSVYWYQQSLDQGLQFLIQYYNGEERAKGNILERFSAQQFPDLHSELNLSSLELGDSALYFCASSPRRLTDTQYFGPGTRLTVL.

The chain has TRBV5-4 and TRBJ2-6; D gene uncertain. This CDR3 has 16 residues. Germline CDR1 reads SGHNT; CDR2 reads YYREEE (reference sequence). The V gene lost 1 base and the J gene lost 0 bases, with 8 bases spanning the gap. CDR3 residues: CASSLYSLSGANVLTF. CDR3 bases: TGTGCCAGCAGCTTGTACAGTCTCTCTGGGGCCAACGTCCTGACTTTC.

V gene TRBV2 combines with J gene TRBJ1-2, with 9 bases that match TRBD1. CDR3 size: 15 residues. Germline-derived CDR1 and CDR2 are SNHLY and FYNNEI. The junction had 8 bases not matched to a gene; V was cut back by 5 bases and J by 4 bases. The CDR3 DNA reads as TGTGCCAGCAGTCCCGACAGGGGGAAGGGCTATGGCTACACCTTC. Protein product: CASSPDRGKGYGYTF. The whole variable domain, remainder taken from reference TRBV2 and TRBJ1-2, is EPEVTQTPSHQVTQMGQEVILRCVPISNHLYFYWYRQILGQKVEFLVSFYNNEISEKSEIFDDQFSVERPDGSNFTLKIRSTKLEDSAMYFCASSPDRGKGYGYTFGSGTRLTVV.

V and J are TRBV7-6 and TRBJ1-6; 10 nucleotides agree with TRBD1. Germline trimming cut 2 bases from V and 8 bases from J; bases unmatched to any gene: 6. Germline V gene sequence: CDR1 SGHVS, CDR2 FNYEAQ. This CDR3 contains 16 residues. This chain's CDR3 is CASSLIGGQGDSPLHF. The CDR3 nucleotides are TGTGCCAGCAGCTTAATAGGAGGACAGGGGGATTCACCCCTCCACTTT.

The CDR3 region is CASRRQLMNTEAFF. In DNA, the CDR3 is TGTGCCAGCAGGCGACAGTTAATGAACACTGAAGCTTTCTTT. This sequence joins TRBV3-1 (or the pseudogene TRBV3-2) and TRBJ1-1; maybe TRBD1 (5 bases). The CDR3 length is 14 residues. Germline CDR1 and CDR2: LGHDT and YNNKEL (reference sequence). Trimming took 6 bases from V and 0 from J, leaving 11 bases between them.

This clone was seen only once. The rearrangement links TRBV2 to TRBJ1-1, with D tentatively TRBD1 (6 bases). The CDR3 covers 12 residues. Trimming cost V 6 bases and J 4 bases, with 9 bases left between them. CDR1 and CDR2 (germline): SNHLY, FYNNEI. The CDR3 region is CASRGGPTEAFF. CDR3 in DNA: TGTGCCAGCAGGGGGGGCCCCACTGAAGCTTTCTTT.